A single sample is the source of the 2 T cell receptor beta chains below, sequenced in a study of cytomegalovirus exposure and HLA in healthy donors. 13 Jbeta primers and 60 Vbeta primers were used for the PCR. The repertoire was sequenced with immunoSEQ multiplex PCR; TCRdb's copy has only in-frame clones and lacks some. The data show 200,000 to 250,000 clones, approximately 85% seen once. The source material was PBMCs. These receptors were taken from a girl aged 2-15 years in good health and CMV-seronegative.

A note on this clone: Other DNA sequences in the same sample also yield this CDR3. The rearrangement links TRBV27 to TRBJ2-7, with 10 positions matching TRBD2. V gave up 5 bases and J gave up 2 bases; unmatched junction bases: 0. The V gene's germline CDR1 is MNHEY and CDR2 SMNVEV (reference sequence). The CDR3 runs 13 residues. Written as DNA, the CDR3 is TGTGCCAGCAGTAGCGGGAGGGCCTACGAGCAGTACTTC. Amino acids: CASSSGRAYEQYF.

V usage is TRBV11-2 and J usage is TRBJ1-1, with 9 bases fitting TRBD1. V was clipped by 5 bases and J by 0 bases; unmatched bases: 4. The CDR3 runs to 15 residues. In germline, CDR1 is SGHAT, CDR2 FQNNGV. CDR3 sequence reads: CASSQQGAVNTEAFF. DNA of the CDR3: TGTGCCAGCAGCCAACAGGGGGCGGTGAACACTGAAGCTTTCTTT.